This T cell receptor beta chain stems from a study of high-grade serous ovarian cancer treatment subgroups. TCRdb's copy holds only in-frame clones and misses some; the assay was immunoSEQ multiplex PCR. Among 5,000 or so clones, around 82% were seen once, and the ten largest hold approximately 10%. The V and J ends lost 4 bases and 3 bases, in that order; junction bases with no gene match: 1. The CDR3 is 14 residues long. Looked up from germline, CDR1 is SNHLY and CDR2 is FYNNEI. Tumor samples were taken before definitive surgery or chemotherapy. The sequence was obtained from a human donor with high-grade serous ovarian cancer. Sequencing was performed on tumor tissue. V gene TRBV2 combines with J gene TRBJ2-7; 12 nucleotides line up with TRBD2. The CDR3 nucleotides are TGTGCCAGCAGTGCGGGACTAGCGGGCTACGAGCAGTACTTC. This translates into CASSAGLAGYEQYF.